The 22 T cell receptor beta chains reported below all come from one sample, sequenced in a study of blood T cells in healthy people across ages. Primers used in a second PCR of about 7 to 11 cycles were a sample-barcoded 5' primer and a J-beta primer mix. TCRdb passed the 5' RACE reads through MiXCR, listing each CDR3 protein once. The repertoire consists of more than 1,400,000 distinct CDR3 sequences, with 42% occurring once and the leading ten covering 6.5% to 10%. The material sequenced was blood. These receptors were taken from a woman aged 18-29 years in good health.

The rearrangement joins TRBV9 to TRBJ2-1, with a tentative D call TRBD1 (5 bases). The ends were cut back, 3 bases at V and 12 bases at J, with 16 bases in the middle. Germline V lookup: CDR1 SGDLS, CDR2 YYNGEE. CDR3 length: 13 residues. CDR3 bases: TGTGCCAGCAGCGCATCCCCCAGGGCAGTGCAGTTCTTC. Translating gives CASSASPRAVQFF.

The V and J genes are TRBV14 and TRBJ2-5; D may be TRBD2 (6 bases). Germline CDR1 is SGHDN and CDR2 is FVKESK. CDR3 length equals 19 residues. The V and J ends lost 0 bases and 7 bases respectively, with 27 bases between them. The CDR3 sequence: CASSQDARGRLERRGTQYF. The CDR3 DNA reads TGTGCCAGCAGCCAAGATGCTCGGGGGAGACTCGAGAGGAGAGGGACCCAGTACTTC.

The chain's CDR3 is CASSPHRGLYSNQPQHF. The CDR3 coding sequence is TGTGCCAGCAGTCCGCACAGGGGGCTTTATAGCAATCAGCCCCAGCATTTT. J is TRBJ1-5 and V is TRBV28, with 9 bases identical to TRBD1. From germline, CDR1 is MDHEN and CDR2 SYDVKM. The CDR3 spans 17 residues. J gave up 0 bases and V 5 bases, and 8 bases lay outside the gene matches. Full variable domain (missing parts from reference TRBV28 and TRBJ1-5): DVKVTQSSRYLVKRTGEKVFLECVQDMDHENMFWYRQDPGLGLRLIYFSYDVKMKEKGDIPEGYSVSREKKERFSLILESASTNQTSMYLCASSPHRGLYSNQPQHFGDGTRLSIL.

The chain is built from TRBV11-2 and TRBJ2-5; D remains ambiguous. Germline V gene lookup returns CDR1 SGHAT and CDR2 FQNNGV. This CDR3 has 13 amino acids. V was shortened by 2 bases and J by 5 bases, with 9 bases between the two germline ends. CDR3: CASSLWPRETQYF. In DNA, the CDR3 is TGTGCCAGCAGCTTATGGCCCAGGGAGACCCAGTACTTC.

A few counts support this clonotype. This chain uses TRBV25-1 with TRBJ1-4; D perhaps matches TRBD1 (6 bases). This CDR3 is 14 amino acids long. V was cut by 7 bases and J by 5 bases, with 14 bases left in between. Germline lookup yields CDR1 MGHDK and CDR2 SYGVNS. CDR3 nucleotide sequence: TGTGCCAGCACCGAGGGGGGGTGGAATGAAAAACTGTTTTTT. Translation: CASTEGGWNEKLFF.

The sample holds a few counts of this clonotype. The chain employs TRBV4-1 and TRBJ1-2; D unclear. The CDR3 length is 13 residues. Germline V gene lookup returns CDR1 MGHRA and CDR2 YSYEKL. The germline V and J ends were trimmed by 3 bases and 8 bases, with 13 bases remaining between them. CDR3 amino acids: CASSHSFPEGYTF. DNA for the CDR3: TGCGCCAGCAGCCACAGCTTCCCAGAAGGCTACACCTTC.

This sequence joins TRBV3-1 and TRBJ2-3; 8 bases are a match to TRBD2. From germline, CDR1 is LGHDT and CDR2 YNNKEL (reference sequence). The CDR3 sequence is 18 residues long. V lost 1 base to trimming and J lost 1 base; unmatched junction nucleotides: 10. DNA for the CDR3: TGTGCCAGCAGCCAAGGGGCGTTTCAAGCGGGGGGCACAGATACGCAGTATTTT. Translation: CASSQGAFQAGGTDTQYF.

This clonotype was seen only a few times. The chain uses TRBV3-1 and TRBJ2-7; maybe TRBD1 (6 bases). This CDR3 contains 14 residues. The V and J ends lost 0 bases and 7 bases respectively, with 13 bases between them. Germline lookup yields CDR1 LGHDT and CDR2 YNNKEL (reference sequence). DNA of the CDR3: TGTGCCAGCAGCCAAGATGTGTGGGACAATGAGCAGTACTTC. It specifies CASSQDVWDNEQYF.

In this sample, this clonotype turned up many times. The chain uses TRBV4-1 and TRBJ2-1, with 10 bases fitting TRBD2. The CDR3 has 16 residues. The V gene end was trimmed by 5 bases and the J gene end by 3 bases; junction bases not matched to a gene: 7. CDR1 and CDR2 from the germline V gene are MGHRA and YSYEKL. The CDR3 DNA reads TGCGCCAGCAGCTCCCGGACTAGCGGTTTCTACAATGAGCAGTTCTTC. Protein product: CASSSRTSGFYNEQFF.

This clonotype was seen only a few times. The J gene is TRBJ2-3, the V gene TRBV20-1, with a tentative D call TRBD1 (6 bases). CDR3 length: 13 amino acids. Germline V gene sequence: CDR1 DFQATT, CDR2 SNEGSKA (reference sequence). V shed 5 bases and J shed 3 bases, with 12 bases lying between them. As DNA, the CDR3 is TGCAGTGCTGGCAGGGGAGAGACAGATACGCAGTATTTT. This translates into CSAGRGETDTQYF.

This sequence joins TRBV6-5 and TRBJ1-2; 8 nucleotides align to TRBD1. Germline loops: CDR1 MNHEY, CDR2 SVGAGI. V was clipped by 6 bases and J by 0 bases; unmatched bases: 3. The CDR3 is 14 residues long. This CDR3 is CASRVQGANYGYTF. The CDR3 bases are TGTGCCAGCAGAGTACAGGGGGCTAACTATGGCTACACCTTC.

This clonotype was picked up a small number of times. This sequence joins TRBV11-2 and TRBJ2-4, with 9 bases fitting TRBD2. The J call may be wrong; the DNA end is better matched by TRBJ2-7. The CDR3 contains 15 residues. Germline CDR1 reads SGHAT; CDR2 reads FQNNGV. The CDR3 DNA reads as TGTGCCAGCAGCTTAGCAAGTAGCGGGAGTTACGAGCAGTACTTC. As protein: CASSLASSGSYEQYF.

V and J are TRBV2 and TRBJ2-7; 9 bases match TRBD1. The CDR3 contains 14 residues. After removal of 8 bases from V and 1 base from J, the junction contained 6 bases not matched to a gene. Germline V gene sequence: CDR1 SNHLY, CDR2 FYNNEI. CDR3 nucleotides: TGTGCCAGCCTCAGGGACAGGGCTTCCTACGAGCAGTACTTC. Translation gives CASLRDRASYEQYF. The entire variable domain, with the rest obtained from reference TRBV2 and TRBJ2-7, is as follows: EPEVTQTPSHQVTQMGQEVILRCVPISNHLYFYWYRQILGQKVEFLVSFYNNEISEKSEIFDDQFSVERPDGSNFTLKIRSTKLEDSAMYFCASLRDRASYEQYFGPGTRLTVT.

This clonotype was picked up many times. This chain joins TRBV6-5 and TRBJ1-6, with D unclear. From germline, CDR1 is MNHEY and CDR2 SVGAGI. The CDR3 covers 14 residues. V dropped 2 bases and J dropped 9 bases, with 11 bases sitting between them. Here the CDR3 DNA reads TGTGCCAGCAGTTACCACAATGCAGGTTCACCCCTCCACTTT. This sequence encodes CASSYHNAGSPLHF.

This clonotype was recorded a few times. The chain carries TRBV30 and TRBJ2-5, with 8 bases aligning to TRBD2. V was clipped by 2 bases and J by 0 bases; unmatched bases: 14. Germline CDR1 reads GTSNPN; CDR2 reads SVGIG (reference sequence). This CDR3 spans 18 amino acids. The CDR3 DNA follows: TGTGCCTGGAGTTCAGGAAGGACTAGCCCCCCCGACCAAGAGACCCAGTACTTC. This sequence encodes CAWSSGRTSPPDQETQYF.

The chain has TRBV7-2 and TRBJ1-3; D unresolved. The V and J ends lost 1 base and 4 bases respectively, with 14 bases between them. Germline loops: CDR1 SGHTA, CDR2 FQGNSA. The CDR3 sequence is 16 residues long. Here the CDR3 reads CASSLVSSSKGNTIYF. DNA of the CDR3: TGTGCCAGCAGCTTAGTGTCCAGCAGTAAGGGAAACACCATATATTTT.

The chain combines TRBV2 with TRBJ1-5; no clear D gene. Looked up from germline, CDR1 is SNHLY and CDR2 is FYNNEI. The CDR3 spans 13 residues. V was pared by 8 bases and J by 7 bases, with 15 bases between. In DNA form, the CDR3 reads TGTGCCAGCTTCCTGGAGTCCGGACAGCCCCAGCATTTT. Protein product: CASFLESGQPQHF.

A few counts support this clonotype. J is TRBJ2-7 and V is TRBV11-2, with D perhaps TRBD1 (6 bases). Germline V CDR1 and CDR2: SGHAT, FQNNGV. Trimming removed 3 bases from V and 2 bases from J, with 8 bases in between. This CDR3 is 13 amino acids long. The CDR3 here is CASSFRQAYEQYF. In DNA, the CDR3 is TGTGCCAGCAGCTTCCGACAGGCCTACGAGCAGTACTTC. The complete variable domain, with remaining parts taken from reference TRBV11-2 and TRBJ2-7, reads EAGVAQSPRYKIIEKRQSVAFWCNPISGHATLYWYQQILGQGPKLLIQFQNNGVVDDSQLPKDRFSAERLKGVDSTLKIQPAKLEDSAVYLCASSFRQAYEQYFGPGTRLTVT.

This clonotype has only a few counts. The chain is built from TRBV12-5 and TRBJ1-2; TRBD1 agrees at 7 bases. The CDR3 spans 13 residues. Per germline, CDR1 LGHNT and CDR2 FRNRAP. Losses at the gene ends were 6 bases for V and 6 bases for J; bases not matched to a gene: 7. The CDR3 nucleotides read TGTGCTAGTGGCAGCGACAGGGTCGATGGCTACACCTTC. This codes for CASGSDRVDGYTF.

Here the CDR3 DNA reads TGCGCCAGCAGTGACCGGGGTAGCGGGAGCCCAGATACGCAGTATTTT. Amino acid sequence: CASSDRGSGSPDTQYF. The V and J genes are TRBV5-1 and TRBJ2-3; 9 nucleotides agree with TRBD2. Per the germline V gene, CDR1 is SGHRS and CDR2 is YFSETQ. J lost 4 bases, V lost 5 bases, and 11 bases had no gene match. The CDR3 has 16 amino acids.

The rearrangement links TRBV6-1 to TRBJ2-4; no clear D gene. The DNA end is more similar to TRBJ2-7, so the J call may be wrong. The length of the CDR3 is 14 residues. The V gene's germline CDR1 is MNHNS and CDR2 SASEGT. CDR3 sequence: CASSEGAPDYEQYF. The CDR3 nucleotides read TGTGCCAGCAGTGAAGGGGCCCCTGACTACGAGCAGTACTTC.

On this clonotype: Since a much larger clone is just one base distant, this may be a read error. The chain couples TRBV20-1 to TRBJ2-3; 12 bases match TRBD2. Germline values: CDR1 DFQATT, CDR2 SNEGSKA (reference sequence). V lost 4 bases to trimming and J lost 2 bases; unmatched junction nucleotides: 1. This CDR3 spans 14 amino acids. The chain's CDR3 is CSATSGGDTDTQYF. In nucleotides, the CDR3 is TGCAGTGCTACTAGCGGGGGGGACACAGATACGCAGTATTTT.